Listed here are 22 T cell receptor beta chains from one sample, sequenced in a study of spatial heterogeneity in lung cancer (dated by TCRdb to 2018 to 2020). The meaning of the sample's time point label: sample taken at primary tumor resection. Libraries came from 5' RACE. The sample was run on a NextSeq 500. The public reads were run again by TCRdb, first through fastp at Q25 and then through MiXCR, and only productive beta chains were kept. Rows merge per CDR3 protein into single entries with the most common DNA and genes. The sample has tens of thousands of distinct CDR3 sequences on record, about an eighth of them singletons. Of the sample, about 41% is held by the ten largest clones. Sequences were derived from PBMCs, sampled at surgery. The source of these receptors is a male donor with early-stage non-small cell lung cancer.

V and J are TRBV6-5 and TRBJ2-7; 13 bases fit TRBD2. The CDR3 is 15 residues long. The V and J ends lost 5 bases and 6 bases, in that order; junction bases with no gene match: 7. Germline CDR1 MNHEY, CDR2 SVGAGI. Here the CDR3 reads CASSKPGLAGPEQYF. The CDR3 nucleotides are TGTGCCAGCAGTAAGCCGGGACTAGCGGGACCCGAGCAGTACTTC.

The chain employs TRBV4-1 and TRBJ2-3; D gene ambiguous. V was pared by 2 bases and J by 6 bases, with 9 bases between. The CDR3 loop spans 13 amino acids. Germline V gene data show CDR1 as MGHRA and CDR2 as YSYEKL. The CDR3 nucleotides read TGCGCCAGCAGCCAAATATTGGCGGATACGCAGTATTTT. Residues: CASSQILADTQYF.

This clonotype was seen repeatedly, ten times or more. The rearrangement uses TRBV4-1 and TRBJ1-5, with a weak D call TRBD1 (5 bases). Trimming shortened V by 4 bases and J by 4 bases, and 14 bases separated the two germline ends. CDR1 and CDR2 (germline): MGHRA, YSYEKL. This CDR3 has 15 amino acids. DNA for the CDR3: TGCGCCAGCAGCCTGGGACCGGAGCTAAATCAGCCCCAGCATTTT. This gives the protein CASSLGPELNQPQHF.

This clonotype has just a few counts. The chain has TRBV6-1 and TRBJ2-3; unclear D gene. Deletions cut 6 bases from V and 0 bases from J, with 13 bases between. CDR3 length: 15 amino acids. The germline gives CDR1 MNHNS, CDR2 SASEGT. The CDR3 DNA sequence: TGTGCCAGCAGGCCATCTCCCGCTAGCACAGATACGCAGTATTTT. This codes for CASRPSPASTDTQYF.

This clonotype was counted only a few times. V gene TRBV6-2 or TRBV6-3 combines with J gene TRBJ2-3; no definite D call. The CDR3 has 13 residues. Germline V gene sequence: CDR1 MNHEY, CDR2 SVGEGT. Between the trimmed V and J ends, which lost 6 bases and 8 bases, there was a span of 15 bases. Here the CDR3 DNA reads TGTGCCAGCAGATTTAACGGGTCTCCTACGCAGTATTTT. This encodes CASRFNGSPTQYF.

This clonotype was detected ten times or more. V is TRBV7-9 and J is TRBJ1-6; D ambiguous. Trimming removed 1 base at V and 9 bases at J, with 10 bases between. This CDR3 is built from 14 residues. CDR1 and CDR2 (germline): SEHNR, FQNEAQ (reference sequence). Here the CDR3 reads CASSLVPETSPLHF. CDR3 nucleotide sequence: TGTGCCAGCAGCTTAGTGCCAGAGACTTCACCCCTCCACTTT.

This clonotype was recorded at least ten times. The genes are TRBV6-5 and TRBJ2-2, with 7 bases identical to TRBD2. CDR1 is MNHEY, CDR2 SVGAGI, per germline. The CDR3 has 16 amino acids. The ends lost 6 bases at V and 2 bases at J; junction bases unmatched: 9. CDR3 in amino acids: CASRLRTRSNTGELFF. The CDR3 DNA reads TGTGCCAGCAGACTACGGACTAGAAGTAACACCGGGGAGCTGTTTTTT.

The rearrangement uses TRBV9 and TRBJ2-2; 10 bases fit TRBD1. J was trimmed by 3 bases and V by 2 bases; bases with no gene match: 4. The germline CDR1 and CDR2 sequences are SGDLS and YYNGEE. The CDR3 is made up of 16 amino acids. The CDR3 sequence is CASSVRQGADTGELFF. The CDR3 DNA reads TGTGCCAGCAGCGTTCGACAGGGGGCCGACACCGGGGAGCTGTTTTTT.

The table lists this clonotype with a few counts. The chain carries TRBV20-1 and TRBJ1-1, with TRBD1 matching over 7 bases. The V segment lost 6 bases and the J segment 3 bases; nucleotides outside the gene matches: 4. This CDR3 contains 12 residues. Germline-derived CDR1 and CDR2 are DFQATT and SNEGSKA (reference sequence). The CDR3 coding sequence is TGCAGTGCCAAAACAGGGGACACTGAAGCTTTCTTT. Amino acid sequence: CSAKTGDTEAFF.

This clonotype was seen a few times. The chain is built from TRBV7-2 and TRBJ2-2, with D uncertain. CDR1 SGHTA and CDR2 FQGNSA come from the germline V gene. The CDR3 sequence is 16 residues long. V gave up 5 bases and J gave up 4 bases, with 17 bases separating them. The CDR3 reads CASSLGQQGSTGELFF. The CDR3 region has the DNA TGTGCCAGCAGCCTGGGCCAGCAAGGAAGCACCGGGGAGCTGTTTTTT.

This clonotype has more than one count but fewer than ten. The V call is TRBV5-5, the J call TRBJ2-5; D is undetermined. The germline CDR1 and CDR2 sequences are SGHKS and YYEKEE (reference sequence). The CDR3 consists of 13 residues. Between the trimmed V and J ends, which lost 6 bases and 0 bases, there was a span of 9 bases. The DNA for the CDR3 is TGTGCCAGCACCAAGGTAGACCAAGAGACCCAGTACTTC. It translates to CASTKVDQETQYF.

This clonotype was recorded at least ten times. V usage is TRBV5-1 and J usage is TRBJ2-3; D is tentatively TRBD1 or TRBD2 (5 bases each). The germline V and J ends were trimmed by 0 bases and 6 bases, with 14 bases remaining between them. The CDR3 is 15 residues long. Germline V CDR1 and CDR2: SGHRS, YFSETQ. For the CDR3, the DNA is TGCGCCAGCAGCTTGGATAGAGGGGTGATTGATACGCAGTATTTT. Protein: CASSLDRGVIDTQYF.

This chain joins TRBV29-1 and TRBJ2-5; 8 bases line up with TRBD2. V shed 7 bases, J shed 0 bases, and the junction held 19 bases outside the gene matches. CDR1 SQVTM and CDR2 ANQGSEA come from the germline V gene. CDR3 length equals 18 residues. The CDR3 loop is CSAQKGLAGPRHQETQYF. CDR3 sequence (DNA): TGCAGCGCCCAAAAAGGGTTAGCGGGACCGCGCCACCAAGAGACCCAGTACTTC.

This clonotype appeared a few times. V gene TRBV7-3 combines with J gene TRBJ2-3; TRBD2 is a possible D gene (7 bases). V lost 5 bases, J lost 3 bases, and 18 bases lay in between. Germline CDR1 SGHTA, CDR2 FQGTGA. The CDR3 runs to 16 residues. The CDR3 region has the DNA TGTGCCAGCAGCACCCAGGGGAGGGGCGGGACAGATACGCAGTATTTT. It specifies CASSTQGRGGTDTQYF.

The chain links TRBV20-1 to TRBJ2-3; weak D call: TRBD2 (6 bases). The CDR3 contains 12 residues. The V gene's germline CDR1 is DFQATT and CDR2 SNEGSKA (reference sequence). The ends were cut back, 7 bases at V and 6 bases at J, with 14 bases in the middle. The CDR3 here is CSGWSGGDTQYF. CDR3 sequence (DNA): TGCAGTGGTTGGTCTGGGGGGGATACGCAGTATTTT.

This clonotype has just a few counts. The chain has TRBV6-5 and TRBJ2-2; 11 positions agree with TRBD2. With 0 bases clipped from V and 4 bases from J, the junction kept 7 bases outside the gene matches. Germline CDR1 is MNHEY and CDR2 is SVGAGI. The CDR3 extends over 18 amino acids. The CDR3 coding sequence is TGTGCCAGCAGTTACTCGGCTAGCGGGAGGCGTGGCACCGGGGAGCTGTTTTTT. As protein: CASSYSASGRRGTGELFF.

This clonotype has a handful of counts. The rearrangement uses TRBV7-2 and TRBJ2-5; D not resolved. Deletions cut 1 base from V and 5 bases from J, with 5 bases between. From germline, CDR1 is SGHTA and CDR2 FQGNSA. The CDR3 covers 12 residues. The CDR3 DNA sequence: TGTGCCAGCAGCTTAGTACGGGAGACCCAGTACTTC. Residues: CASSLVRETQYF.

This clonotype was detected many times. This chain uses TRBV28 with TRBJ1-2; D is possibly TRBD1 (6 bases). Germline CDR1 reads MDHEN; CDR2 reads SYDVKM. The CDR3 sequence is 16 residues long. Trimming left V 2 bases short and J 4 bases short, with 17 bases between. The CDR3 loop is CASSLQGPKRAYGYTF. For the CDR3, the DNA is TGTGCCAGCAGTTTACAGGGGCCGAAGAGGGCCTATGGCTACACCTTC.

The genes are TRBV28 and TRBJ2-2, with D perhaps TRBD1 (6 bases). The CDR3 runs 13 residues. The germline CDR1 and CDR2 sequences are MDHEN and SYDVKM. Trimming stripped 5 bases from V and 8 bases from J, with 12 bases between. The CDR3 here is CASSDRLMGELFF. The CDR3 DNA reads as TGTGCCAGCAGTGACAGGTTGATGGGGGAGCTGTTTTTT.

This clonotype showed up many times. The J gene is TRBJ2-1, the V gene TRBV6-2 or TRBV6-3, with D possibly matching TRBD1 (6 bases). Germline assignment: CDR1 MNHEY and CDR2 SVGEGT. V was cut by 6 bases and J by 4 bases, with 10 bases left in between. The CDR3 contains 13 residues. The CDR3 reads CASRDRDYNEQFF. The DNA for the CDR3 is TGTGCCAGCAGGGACAGAGATTACAATGAGCAGTTCTTC.

A remark on this clonotype: With a much larger clone just one base away, this may be a read error. This chain links TRBV28 with TRBJ2-3; TRBD2 might be the D (5 bases). V gave up 2 bases and J gave up 4 bases, with 10 bases separating them. Germline assignment: CDR1 MDHEN and CDR2 SYDVKM. The CDR3 has 14 amino acids. CDR3 amino acids: CASSLGRESDTQYF. DNA of the CDR3: TGTGCCAGCAGTTTAGGGAGAGAGTCAGATACGCAGTATTTT. Full variable domain (outside the CDR3, taken from reference TRBV28 and TRBJ2-3): DVKVTQSSRYLVKRTGEKVFLECVQDMDHENMFWYRQDPGLGLRLIYFSYDVKMKEKGDIPEGYSVSREKKERFSLILESASTNQTSMYLCASSLGRESDTQYFGPGTRLTVL.

This clonotype was detected many times. This chain joins TRBV29-1 and TRBJ2-1, with D tentatively TRBD2 (6 bases). Germline V CDR1 and CDR2: SQVTM, ANQGSEA. The CDR3 consists of 16 residues. Trimming left V 4 bases short and J 0 bases short, with 16 bases between. In DNA, the CDR3 is TGCAGCGTTGTCCGAGGCGGGACCCTCTCCTACAATGAGCAGTTCTTC. It codes for CSVVRGGTLSYNEQFF.